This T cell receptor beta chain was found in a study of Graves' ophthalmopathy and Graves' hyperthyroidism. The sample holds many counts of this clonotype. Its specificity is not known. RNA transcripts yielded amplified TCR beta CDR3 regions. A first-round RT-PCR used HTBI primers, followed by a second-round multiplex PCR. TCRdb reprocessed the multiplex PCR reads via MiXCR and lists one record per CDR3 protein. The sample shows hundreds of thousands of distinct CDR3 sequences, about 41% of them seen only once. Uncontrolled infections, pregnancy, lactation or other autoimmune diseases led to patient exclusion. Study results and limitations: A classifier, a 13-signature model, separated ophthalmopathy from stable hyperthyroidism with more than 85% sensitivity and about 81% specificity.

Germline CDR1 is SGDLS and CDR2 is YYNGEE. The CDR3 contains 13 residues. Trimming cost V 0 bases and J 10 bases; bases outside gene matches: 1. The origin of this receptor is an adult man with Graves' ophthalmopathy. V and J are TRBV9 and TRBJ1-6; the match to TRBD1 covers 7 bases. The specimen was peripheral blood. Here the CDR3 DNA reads TGTGCCAGCAGCGTAGAGACAGGGTCACCCCTCCACTTT. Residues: CASSVETGSPLHF.